This T cell receptor beta chain was obtained from a study of blood T cell repertoires in COVID-19. Overall study context: PBMCs, B-cell-depleted T cells, or T cells were the source of the cDNA or gDNA that made up the material.

The CDR3 totals 19 residues. The junction had 16 bases not matched to a gene; V was cut back by 6 bases and J by 4 bases. Per germline, CDR1 MDHEN and CDR2 SYDVKM. TCRdb's table, derived via immunoSEQ multiplex PCR, lists solely in-frame clones and lacks some. The sample consists of some 80,000 clones, roughly four fifths of them appearing once. Sample: peripheral blood. The TCR sequence derives from a woman of 80 years or more with active or convalescent COVID-19. V and J are TRBV28 and TRBJ2-5; 14 nucleotides match TRBD2. CDR3 nucleotide sequence: TGTGCCAGCAGACCTAGACTAGCGGGGGGGACGCTTACCTCAGAGACCCAGTACTTC. This encodes CASRPRLAGGTLTSETQYF. The variable domain in full, completed from reference TRBV28 and TRBJ2-5, reads DVKVTQSSRYLVKRTGEKVFLECVQDMDHENMFWYRQDPGLGLRLIYFSYDVKMKEKGDIPEGYSVSREKKERFSLILESASTNQTSMYLCASRPRLAGGTLTSETQYFGPGTRLLVL.